Following are 21 T cell receptor beta chains from one sample sequenced in a study of blood T cell repertoires in COVID-19. Sequenced by immunoSEQ multiplex PCR; TCRdb stores in-frame clones only, minus some. The repertoire holds fewer than 150,000 clones, 60% to 85% seen once, with over 15% in the top ten. The sequencing sample was made of peripheral blood. These TCRs come from an elderly man with acute or convalescent COVID-19.

The chain recombines TRBV5-1 with TRBJ1-2, with 8 nucleotides matching TRBD1. Germline V gene lookup returns CDR1 SGHRS and CDR2 YFSETQ. Trimming removed 3 bases from V and 8 bases from J; junction bases left unmatched: 15. The CDR3 is made up of 16 amino acids. In nucleotides, the CDR3 is TGCGCCAGCAGCTCCCACCAAGCCAGGGGGCCTAGCGGCTACACCTTC. It is translated as CASSSHQARGPSGYTF.

This clone was seen once. CDR3 sequence reads: CAISEMRRGGTDTQYF. The DNA of the CDR3 is TGTGCCATCAGTGAGATGCGGCGGGGGGGCACAGATACGCAGTATTTT. The J gene is TRBJ2-3, the V gene TRBV10-3, with 8 bases identical to TRBD2. This CDR3 comprises 16 residues. V lost 2 bases to trimming and J lost 1 base; unmatched junction nucleotides: 5. Germline V lookup: CDR1 ENHRY, CDR2 SYGVKD.

This chain uses TRBV7-2 with TRBJ1-5, with D perhaps TRBD1 (5 bases). There are 15 residues in the CDR3. Per the germline V gene, CDR1 is SGHTA and CDR2 is FQGNSA. The germline V and J ends were trimmed by 5 bases and 7 bases, with 18 bases remaining between them. CDR3 sequence reads: CASSLRAMGGQPQHF. The CDR3, as DNA: TGTGCCAGCAGCCTCAGGGCTATGGGGGGACAGCCCCAGCATTTT.

This clone was seen a handful of times. This chain uses TRBV18 with TRBJ2-2; D call uncertain. Trimming left V 3 bases short and J 4 bases short, with 9 bases between. CDR1 KGHSH and CDR2 LQKENI come from the germline V gene. The CDR3 spans 14 residues. The CDR3 region is CASSPRPLTGELFF. CDR3 DNA sequence: TGTGCCAGCTCACCGAGGCCACTCACCGGGGAGCTGTTTTTT.

The genes are TRBV6-5 and TRBJ1-6; TRBD1 might be the D (5 bases). Trimming cost V 3 bases and J 8 bases, with 8 bases left between them. This CDR3 has 13 residues. CDR1 and CDR2 from the germline V gene are MNHEY and SVGAGI. The CDR3 sequence is CASSYQGDSPLHF. For the CDR3, the DNA is TGTGCCAGCAGTTATCAAGGGGATTCACCCCTCCACTTT.

The V gene is TRBV7-2, the J gene TRBJ2-7, with D perhaps matching TRBD2 (7 bases). This CDR3 comprises 14 residues. V was clipped by 6 bases and J by 7 bases, with 19 bases between them. Germline V gene data show CDR1 as SGHTA and CDR2 as FQGNSA. Here the CDR3 reads CASRHSGGPGEQYF. In DNA, the CDR3 is TGTGCCAGCAGGCACTCCGGGGGGCCAGGGGAGCAGTACTTC. Full variable domain (missing parts from reference TRBV7-2 and TRBJ2-7): GAGVSQSPSNKVTEKGKDVELRCDPISGHTALYWYRQSLGQGLEFLIYFQGNSAPDKSGLPSDRFSAERTGGSVSTLTIQRTQQEDSAVYLCASRHSGGPGEQYFGPGTRLTVT.

The count of this clone is one. This chain joins TRBV12-5 and TRBJ1-3, with D uncertain. The CDR3 is 12 residues long. Germline lookup yields CDR1 LGHNT and CDR2 FRNRAP. The ends were cut back, 1 base at V and 7 bases at J, with 5 bases in the middle. The CDR3 loop reads CASGLDLNTIYF. The DNA of the CDR3 is TGTGCTAGTGGTTTGGATCTGAACACCATATATTTT. Supplemented by reference TRBV12-5 and TRBJ1-3, the full variable domain reads DARVTQTPRHKVTEMGQEVTMRCQPILGHNTVFWYRQTMMQGLELLAYFRNRAPLDDSGMPKDRFSAEMPDATLATLKIQPSEPRDSAVYFCASGLDLNTIYFGEGSWLTVV.

This clone was seen only a few times. This chain links TRBV19 with TRBJ2-2, with 7 bases that match TRBD1. The trim removed 8 bases at V and 4 bases at J, leaving 10 bases unmatched. Germline V lookup: CDR1 LNHDA, CDR2 SQIVND (reference sequence). The CDR3 runs to 15 residues. CDR3 in amino acids: CASLRRGGSTGELFF. The CDR3 DNA reads TGTGCCAGTTTACGGAGAGGGGGCAGCACCGGGGAGCTGTTTTTT.

J is TRBJ2-7 and V is TRBV4-1, with 8 bases that match TRBD1. CDR3 size: 16 residues. The germline gives CDR1 MGHRA, CDR2 YSYEKL. V shed 4 bases and J 2 bases; nucleotides not matched to a gene: 10. The CDR3 coding sequence is TGCGCCAGCAGCCCCCAATCCCGGACAGGGACCTACGAGCAGTACTTC. The encoded protein is CASSPQSRTGTYEQYF.

This clone appeared a single time. The rearrangement joins TRBV6-5 to TRBJ1-3; a weak D match, TRBD1 (5 bases). With 4 bases removed from V and 2 bases from J, the gap between germline ends came to 15 bases. Per the germline V gene, CDR1 is MNHEY and CDR2 is SVGAGI. CDR3 length: 16 residues. The CDR3 here is CASSSTGEVTGNTIYF. CDR3 DNA sequence: TGTGCCAGCAGTTCTACAGGAGAGGTTACTGGAAACACCATATATTTT.

The table lists this clone with a count of one. V gene TRBV5-1 combines with J gene TRBJ2-2; D possibly corresponds to TRBD2 (5 bases). CDR3 length: 16 amino acids. V shed 4 bases and J shed 1 base, with 14 bases lying between them. CDR1 SGHRS and CDR2 YFSETQ come from the germline V gene. Written as DNA, the CDR3 is TGCGCCAGCAGCCAGCGGCGGCAGGTGAACACCGGGGAGCTGTTTTTT. This codes for CASSQRRQVNTGELFF.

V is TRBV2 and J is TRBJ1-6; no firm D call. This CDR3 region has 13 residues. CDR1 is SNHLY, CDR2 FYNNEI, per germline. The germline V and J ends were trimmed by 3 bases and 8 bases, with 8 bases remaining between them. CDR3: CASSDFRDSPLHF. CDR3 nucleotide sequence: TGTGCCAGCAGTGATTTTCGAGATTCACCCCTCCACTTT.

This clone was found a few times. The V call is TRBV18, the J call TRBJ2-1, with D uncertain. This CDR3 has 15 amino acids. The germline CDR1 and CDR2 sequences are KGHSH and LQKENI. Trimming took 3 bases from V and 0 from J, leaving 9 bases between them. CDR3 sequence: CASSPRPSSYNEQFF. In DNA, the CDR3 is TGTGCCAGCTCACCCAGGCCAAGCTCCTACAATGAGCAGTTCTTC. The entire variable domain, with the rest obtained from reference TRBV18 and TRBJ2-1, is as follows: NAGVMQNPRHLVRRRGQEARLRCSPMKGHSHVYWYRQLPEEGLKFMVYLQKENIIDESGMPKERFSAEFPKEGPSILRIQQVVRGDSAAYFCASSPRPSSYNEQFFGPGTRLTVL.

This chain connects TRBV6-5 to TRBJ1-2, with TRBD1 matching 10 bases. CDR3 length: 14 amino acids. Germline CDR1 reads MNHEY; CDR2 reads SVGAGI. V gave up 6 bases and J gave up 7 bases; unmatched junction bases: 8. CDR3 sequence reads: CASRAGTGVFGYTF. Here the CDR3 DNA reads TGTGCCAGCAGAGCCGGGACAGGGGTTTTTGGCTACACCTTC.

This clone was found a few times. This chain connects TRBV5-1 to TRBJ1-1, with unresolved D. Germline CDR1 is SGHRS and CDR2 is YFSETQ. The CDR3 is 13 residues long. The ends were cut back, 4 bases at V and 0 bases at J, with 7 bases in the middle. CDR3 in amino acids: CASSPTLNTEAFF. Here the CDR3 DNA reads TGCGCCAGCAGCCCGACACTGAACACTGAAGCTTTCTTT. Full variable domain (remainder filled in from reference TRBV5-1 and TRBJ1-1): KAGVTQTPRYLIKTRGQQVTLSCSPISGHRSVSWYQQTPGQGLQFLFEYFSETQRNKGNFPGRFSGRQFSNSRSEMNVSTLELGDSALYLCASSPTLNTEAFFGQGTRLTVV.

This chain connects TRBV3-1 (or the pseudogene TRBV3-2) to TRBJ1-1; a weak D match, TRBD1 (5 bases). CDR1 is LGHDT, CDR2 YNNKEL, per germline (reference sequence). V lost 1 base to trimming and J lost 0 bases, with 12 bases between them. The CDR3 is made up of 16 amino acids. CDR3 loop: CASSQGPGSMNTEAFF. The CDR3 nucleotides read TGTGCCAGCAGCCAAGGGCCAGGGTCCATGAACACTGAAGCTTTCTTT.

V usage is TRBV9 and J usage is TRBJ1-2, with no clear D. Trimming shortened V by 0 bases and J by 7 bases, and 16 bases separated the two germline ends. The germline CDR1 and CDR2 sequences are SGDLS and YYNGEE. The CDR3 has 15 amino acids. The CDR3 protein is CASSVEVEGRAGYTF. CDR3 sequence (DNA): TGTGCCAGCAGCGTAGAGGTTGAGGGAAGGGCTGGCTACACCTTC.

The rearrangement links TRBV9 to TRBJ2-2, with 11 bases that match TRBD2. After removal of 4 bases from V and 4 bases from J, the junction contained 3 bases not matched to a gene. This CDR3 has 15 residues. Germline assignment: CDR1 SGDLS and CDR2 YYNGEE. CDR3 region: CASSILAGGTGELFF. CDR3 DNA: TGTGCCAGCAGCATCCTAGCGGGGGGCACCGGGGAGCTGTTTTTT.

The CDR3 nucleotides read TGTGCCAGCAGCTTGCTCCCGGGACTAGCATCGCAAGAGACCCAGTACTTC. Its protein product is CASSLLPGLASQETQYF. The chain couples TRBV7-2 to TRBJ2-5; the match to TRBD2 covers 9 bases. The V gene's germline CDR1 is SGHTA and CDR2 FQGNSA. V trimming: 3 bases; J trimming: 2 bases; junction bases outside the gene matches: 10. This CDR3 is 17 amino acids long.

This clone was counted only a few times. The chain joins TRBV2 to TRBJ2-1, with D hard to call. CDR3 length equals 11 residues. Germline V gene data show CDR1 as SNHLY and CDR2 as FYNNEI. V dropped 0 bases and J dropped 11 bases, with 5 bases sitting between them. In nucleotides, the CDR3 is TGTGCCAGCAGTGAAGCACAGCAGCAGTTCTTC. This translates into CASSEAQQQFF.

The chain is built from TRBV10-3 and TRBJ1-6; D ambiguous. CDR3 length equals 12 residues. Germline V gene sequence: CDR1 ENHRY, CDR2 SYGVKD. V was pared by 6 bases and J by 10 bases, with 10 bases between. In DNA, the CDR3 is TGTGCCATCAGCGATTCCTACTCACCCCTCCACTTT. Its protein is CAISDSYSPLHF.